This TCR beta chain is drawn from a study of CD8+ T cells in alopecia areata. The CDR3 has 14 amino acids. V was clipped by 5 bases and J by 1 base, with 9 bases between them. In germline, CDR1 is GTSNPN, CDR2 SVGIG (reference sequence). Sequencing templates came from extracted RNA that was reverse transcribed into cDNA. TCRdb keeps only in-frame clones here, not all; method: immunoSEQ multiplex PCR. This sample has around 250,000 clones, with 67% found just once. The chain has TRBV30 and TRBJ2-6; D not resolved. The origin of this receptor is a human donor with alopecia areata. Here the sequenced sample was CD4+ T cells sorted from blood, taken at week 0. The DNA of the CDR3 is TGTGCCTGGGGAAGGGCATCTGGGGCCAACGTCCTGACTTTC. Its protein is CAWGRASGANVLTF.